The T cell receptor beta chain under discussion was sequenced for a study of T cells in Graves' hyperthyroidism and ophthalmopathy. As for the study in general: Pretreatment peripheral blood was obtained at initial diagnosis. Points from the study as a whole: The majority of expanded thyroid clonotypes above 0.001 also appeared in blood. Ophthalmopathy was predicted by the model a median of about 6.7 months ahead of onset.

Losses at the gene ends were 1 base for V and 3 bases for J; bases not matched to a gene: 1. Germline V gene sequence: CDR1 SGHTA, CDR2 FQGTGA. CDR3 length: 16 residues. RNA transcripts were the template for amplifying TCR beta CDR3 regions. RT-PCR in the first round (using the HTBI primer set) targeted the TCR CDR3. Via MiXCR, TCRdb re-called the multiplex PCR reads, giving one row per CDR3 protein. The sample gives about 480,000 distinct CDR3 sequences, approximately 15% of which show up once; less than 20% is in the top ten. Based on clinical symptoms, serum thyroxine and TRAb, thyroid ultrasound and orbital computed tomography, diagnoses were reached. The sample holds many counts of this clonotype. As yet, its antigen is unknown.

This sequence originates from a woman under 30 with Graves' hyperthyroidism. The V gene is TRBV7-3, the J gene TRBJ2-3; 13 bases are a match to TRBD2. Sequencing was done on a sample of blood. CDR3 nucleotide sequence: TGTGCCAGCAGCTTAAGACTAGCGGGAGGAACAGATACGCAGTATTTT. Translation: CASSLRLAGGTDTQYF.